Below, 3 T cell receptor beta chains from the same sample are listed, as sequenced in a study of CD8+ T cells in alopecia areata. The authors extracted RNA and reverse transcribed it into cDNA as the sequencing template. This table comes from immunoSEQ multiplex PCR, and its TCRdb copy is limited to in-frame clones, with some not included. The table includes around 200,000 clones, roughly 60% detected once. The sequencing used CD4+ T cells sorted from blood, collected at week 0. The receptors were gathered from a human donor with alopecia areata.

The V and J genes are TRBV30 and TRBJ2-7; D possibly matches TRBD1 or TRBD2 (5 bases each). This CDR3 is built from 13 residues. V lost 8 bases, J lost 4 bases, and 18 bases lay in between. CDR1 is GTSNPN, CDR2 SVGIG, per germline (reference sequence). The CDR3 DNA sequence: TGTGCCGGGACCGGGACGGGAAATTACGAGCAGTACTTC. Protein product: CAGTGTGNYEQYF.

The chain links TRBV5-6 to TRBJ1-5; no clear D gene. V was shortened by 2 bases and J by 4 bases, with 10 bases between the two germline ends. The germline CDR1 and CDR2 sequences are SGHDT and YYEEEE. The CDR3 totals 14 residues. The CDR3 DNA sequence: TGTGCCAGCAGCTTTGGTCTGGGAAATCAGCCCCAGCATTTT. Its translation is CASSFGLGNQPQHF.

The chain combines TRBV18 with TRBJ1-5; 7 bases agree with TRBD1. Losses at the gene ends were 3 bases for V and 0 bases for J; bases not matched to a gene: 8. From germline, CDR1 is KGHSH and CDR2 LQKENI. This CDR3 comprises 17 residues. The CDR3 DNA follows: TGTGCCAGCTCACCCCGGCAGGGGGATTTTAGCAATCAGCCCCAGCATTTT. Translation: CASSPRQGDFSNQPQHF.